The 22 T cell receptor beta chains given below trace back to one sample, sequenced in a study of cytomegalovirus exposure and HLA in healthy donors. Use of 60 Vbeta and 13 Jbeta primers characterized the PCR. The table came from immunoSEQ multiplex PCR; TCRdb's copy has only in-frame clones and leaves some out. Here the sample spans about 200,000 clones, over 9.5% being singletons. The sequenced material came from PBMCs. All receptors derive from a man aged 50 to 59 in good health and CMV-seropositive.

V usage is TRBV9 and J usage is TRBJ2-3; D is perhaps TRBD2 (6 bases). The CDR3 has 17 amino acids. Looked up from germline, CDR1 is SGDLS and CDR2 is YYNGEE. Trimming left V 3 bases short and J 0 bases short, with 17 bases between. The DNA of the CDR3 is TGTGCCAGCAGCGCATTGGGCGGGGTCCATAGCACAGATACGCAGTATTTT. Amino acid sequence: CASSALGGVHSTDTQYF.

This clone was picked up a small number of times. Here the CDR3 DNA reads TGTGCCAGCAGCTTAGTGGGGGAGGACTATGGCTACACCTTC. Its protein product is CASSLVGEDYGYTF. The rearrangement joins TRBV7-2 to TRBJ1-2; maybe TRBD1 (5 bases). Germline V lookup: CDR1 SGHTA, CDR2 FQGNSA. The CDR3 is 14 amino acids. Between the trimmed V and J ends, which lost 1 base and 3 bases, there was a span of 9 bases.

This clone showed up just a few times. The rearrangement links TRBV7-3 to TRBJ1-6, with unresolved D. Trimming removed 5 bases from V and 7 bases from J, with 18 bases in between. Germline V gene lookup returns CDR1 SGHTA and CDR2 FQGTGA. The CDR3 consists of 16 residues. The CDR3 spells CASSPIFLTGNSPLHF. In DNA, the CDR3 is TGTGCCAGCAGCCCCATTTTTTTGACGGGAAATTCACCCCTCCACTTT.

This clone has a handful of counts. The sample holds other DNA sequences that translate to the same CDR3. The CDR3 reads CASSVGGVINQPQHF. Written as DNA, the CDR3 is TGTGCCAGCAGCGTAGGGGGGGTGATCAATCAGCCCCAGCATTTT. The chain is built from TRBV9 and TRBJ1-5; D may be TRBD1 (5 bases). Germline lookup yields CDR1 SGDLS and CDR2 YYNGEE. V lost 0 bases, J lost 3 bases, and 10 bases lay in between. The CDR3 is 15 amino acids.

The CDR3 sequence is CASSTRDRGFTQPQHF. The DNA of the CDR3 is TGTGCCAGTAGTACCCGGGACAGGGGATTCACTCAGCCCCAGCATTTT. The chain links TRBV19 to TRBJ1-5, with TRBD1 matching 10 bases. The CDR3 totals 16 residues. Trimming at V came to 4 bases and at J to 6 bases, leaving 9 bases not matched to a gene. CDR1 is LNHDA, CDR2 SQIVND, per germline (reference sequence).

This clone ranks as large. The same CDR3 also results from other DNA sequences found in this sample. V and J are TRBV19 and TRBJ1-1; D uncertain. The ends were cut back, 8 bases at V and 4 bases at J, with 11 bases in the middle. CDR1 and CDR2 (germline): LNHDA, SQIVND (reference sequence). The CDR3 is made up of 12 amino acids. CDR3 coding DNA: TGTGCCAGTGGATTAGAGGGCACTGAAGCTTTCTTT. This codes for CASGLEGTEAFF.

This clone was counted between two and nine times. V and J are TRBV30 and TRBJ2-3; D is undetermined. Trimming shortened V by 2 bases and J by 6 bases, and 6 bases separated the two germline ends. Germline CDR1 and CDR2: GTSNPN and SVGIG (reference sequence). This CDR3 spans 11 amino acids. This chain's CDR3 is CAWSSLDTQYF. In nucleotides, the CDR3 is TGTGCCTGGAGTTCCTTGGATACGCAGTATTTT.

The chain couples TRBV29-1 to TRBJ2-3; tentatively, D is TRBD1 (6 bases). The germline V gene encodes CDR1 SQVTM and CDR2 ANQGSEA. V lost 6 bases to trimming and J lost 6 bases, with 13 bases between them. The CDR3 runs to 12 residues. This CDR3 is CSVDTGLDTQYF. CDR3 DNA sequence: TGCAGCGTCGATACAGGGTTGGATACGCAGTATTTT.

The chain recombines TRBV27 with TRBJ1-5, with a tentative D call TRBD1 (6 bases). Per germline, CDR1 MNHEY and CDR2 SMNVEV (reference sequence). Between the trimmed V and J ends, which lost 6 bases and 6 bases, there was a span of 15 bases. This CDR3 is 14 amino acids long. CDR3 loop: CASRETGRGQPQHF. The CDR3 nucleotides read TGTGCCAGCAGGGAGACAGGTCGGGGTCAGCCCCAGCATTTT.

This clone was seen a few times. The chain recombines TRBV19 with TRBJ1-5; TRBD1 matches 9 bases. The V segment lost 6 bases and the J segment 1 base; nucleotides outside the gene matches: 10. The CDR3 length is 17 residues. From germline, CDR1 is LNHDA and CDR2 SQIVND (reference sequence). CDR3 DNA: TGTGCCAGTAGCCCAACCCGAACAGGGGGCAGCAATCAGCCCCAGCATTTT. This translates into CASSPTRTGGSNQPQHF.

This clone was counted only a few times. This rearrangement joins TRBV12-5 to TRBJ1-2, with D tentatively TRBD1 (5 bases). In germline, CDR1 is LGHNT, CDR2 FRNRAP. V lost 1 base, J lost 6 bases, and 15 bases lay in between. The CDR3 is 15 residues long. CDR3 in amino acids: CASGLDPPGAHGYTF. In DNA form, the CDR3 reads TGTGCTAGTGGTTTGGATCCCCCTGGGGCGCATGGCTACACCTTC.

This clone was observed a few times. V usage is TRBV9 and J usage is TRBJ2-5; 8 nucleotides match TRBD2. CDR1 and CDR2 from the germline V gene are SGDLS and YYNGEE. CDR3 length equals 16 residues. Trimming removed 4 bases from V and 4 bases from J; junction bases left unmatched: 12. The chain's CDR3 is CASSPPLSGGVETQYF. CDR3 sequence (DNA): TGTGCCAGCAGCCCCCCCTTGAGCGGGGGAGTAGAGACCCAGTACTTC. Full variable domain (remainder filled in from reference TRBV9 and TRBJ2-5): DSGVTQTPKHLITATGQRVTLRCSPRSGDLSVYWYQQSLDQGLQFLIQYYNGEERAKGNILERFSAQQFPDLHSELNLSSLELGDSALYFCASSPPLSGGVETQYFGPGTRLLVL.

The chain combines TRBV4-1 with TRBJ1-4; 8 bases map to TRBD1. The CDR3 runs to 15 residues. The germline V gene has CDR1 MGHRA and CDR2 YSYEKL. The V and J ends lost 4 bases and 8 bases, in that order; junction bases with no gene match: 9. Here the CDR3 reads CASSLPDREQEKLFF. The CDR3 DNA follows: TGCGCCAGCAGCCTTCCGGACAGGGAGCAAGAAAAACTGTTTTTT.

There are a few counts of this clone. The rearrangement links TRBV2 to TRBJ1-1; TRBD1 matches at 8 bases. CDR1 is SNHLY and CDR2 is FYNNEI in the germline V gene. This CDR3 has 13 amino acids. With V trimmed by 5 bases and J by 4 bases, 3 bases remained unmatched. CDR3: CASSPTGGTEAFF. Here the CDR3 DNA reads TGTGCCAGCAGTCCTACAGGGGGCACTGAAGCTTTCTTT.

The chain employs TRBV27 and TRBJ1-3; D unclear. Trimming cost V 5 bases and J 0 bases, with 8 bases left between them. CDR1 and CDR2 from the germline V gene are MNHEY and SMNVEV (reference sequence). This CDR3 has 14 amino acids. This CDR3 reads CASSPFSSGNTIYF. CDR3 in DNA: TGTGCCAGCAGTCCCTTTTCCTCTGGAAACACCATATATTTT.

The DNA of the CDR3 is TGTGCCAGCAGCTGGCTTTTCCCGGGGTCTGGCACAGATACGCAGTATTTT. It yields the protein CASSWLFPGSGTDTQYF. The V gene is TRBV5-5, the J gene TRBJ2-3, with a possible D match to TRBD2 (5 bases). Deletions cut 3 bases from V and 1 base from J, with 18 bases between. CDR1 SGHKS and CDR2 YYEKEE come from the germline V gene (reference sequence). The CDR3 is made up of 17 amino acids.

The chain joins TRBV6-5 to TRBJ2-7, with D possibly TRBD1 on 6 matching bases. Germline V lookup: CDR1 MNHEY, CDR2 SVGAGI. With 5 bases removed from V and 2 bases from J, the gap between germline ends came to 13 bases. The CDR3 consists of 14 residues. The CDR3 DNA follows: TGTGCCAGCAGTGAATCAGGGGTTCCCTACGAGCAGTACTTC. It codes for CASSESGVPYEQYF.

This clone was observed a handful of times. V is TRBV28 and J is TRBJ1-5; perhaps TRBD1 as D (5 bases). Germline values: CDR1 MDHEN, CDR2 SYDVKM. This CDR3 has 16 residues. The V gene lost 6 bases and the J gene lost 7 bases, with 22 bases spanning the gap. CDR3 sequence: CASSVSSGRVNQPQHF. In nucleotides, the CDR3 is TGTGCCAGCAGCGTATCCTCGGGCAGGGTAAACCAGCCCCAGCATTTT.

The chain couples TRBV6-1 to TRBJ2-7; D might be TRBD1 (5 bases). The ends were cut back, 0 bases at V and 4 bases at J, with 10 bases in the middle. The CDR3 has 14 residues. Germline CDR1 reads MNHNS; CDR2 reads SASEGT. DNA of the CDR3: TGTGCCAGCAGTGAAGCCTCAGGGATTTACGAGCAGTACGTC. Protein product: CASSEASGIYEQYV.

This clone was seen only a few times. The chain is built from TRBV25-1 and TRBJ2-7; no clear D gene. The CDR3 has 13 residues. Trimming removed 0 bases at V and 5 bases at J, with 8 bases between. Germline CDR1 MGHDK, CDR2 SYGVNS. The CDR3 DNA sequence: TGTGCCAGCAGTGAATACGGAGATAACGAGCAGTACTTC. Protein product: CASSEYGDNEQYF.

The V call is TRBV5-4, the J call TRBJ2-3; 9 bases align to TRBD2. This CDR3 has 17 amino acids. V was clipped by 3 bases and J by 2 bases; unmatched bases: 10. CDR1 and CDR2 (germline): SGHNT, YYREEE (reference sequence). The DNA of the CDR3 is TGTGCCAGCAGCTCCCCTACTGGACTAGCGCTCACAGATACGCAGTATTTT. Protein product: CASSSPTGLALTDTQYF.

CDR3 loop: CASSYSTGARAEAFF. DNA for the CDR3: TGTGCCAGCAGTTACTCGACAGGGGCTCGCGCTGAAGCTTTCTTT. This chain connects TRBV6-5 to TRBJ1-1; the match to TRBD1 covers 8 bases. CDR1 and CDR2 (germline): MNHEY, SVGAGI. The CDR3 totals 15 residues. Trimming removed 0 bases from V and 6 bases from J; junction bases left unmatched: 6.